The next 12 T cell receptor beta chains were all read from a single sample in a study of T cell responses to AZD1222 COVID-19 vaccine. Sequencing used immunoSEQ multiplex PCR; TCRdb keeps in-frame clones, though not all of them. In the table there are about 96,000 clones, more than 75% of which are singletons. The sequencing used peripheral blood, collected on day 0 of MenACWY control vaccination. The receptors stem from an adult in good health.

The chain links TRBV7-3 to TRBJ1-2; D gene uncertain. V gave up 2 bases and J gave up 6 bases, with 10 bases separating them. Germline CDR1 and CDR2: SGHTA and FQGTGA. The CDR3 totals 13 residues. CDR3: CASSLEGFNGYTF. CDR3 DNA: TGTGCCAGCAGCTTAGAGGGCTTCAATGGCTACACCTTC. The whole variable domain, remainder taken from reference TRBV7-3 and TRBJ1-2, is GAGVSQTPSNKVTEKGKYVELRCDPISGHTALYWYRQSLGQGPEFLIYFQGTGAADDSGLPNDRFFAVRPEGSVSTLKIQRTERGDSAVYLCASSLEGFNGYTFGSGTRLTVV.

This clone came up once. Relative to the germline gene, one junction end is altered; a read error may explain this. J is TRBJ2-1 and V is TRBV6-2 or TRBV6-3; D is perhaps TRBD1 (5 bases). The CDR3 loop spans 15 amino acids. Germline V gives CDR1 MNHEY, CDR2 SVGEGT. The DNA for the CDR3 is TGTGCCAGCAGTGATAGGGGTGGCTCCAACAATGAGCAGTTCTTC. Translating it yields CASSDRGGSNNEQFF.

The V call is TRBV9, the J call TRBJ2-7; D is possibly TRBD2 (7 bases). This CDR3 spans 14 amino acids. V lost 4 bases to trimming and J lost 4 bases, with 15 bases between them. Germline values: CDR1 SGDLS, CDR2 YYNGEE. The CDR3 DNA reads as TGTGCCAGCAGCTACACGGGGGGCCCTTACGAGCAGTACTTC. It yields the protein CASSYTGGPYEQYF. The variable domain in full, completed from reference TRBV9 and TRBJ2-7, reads DSGVTQTPKHLITATGQRVTLRCSPRSGDLSVYWYQQSLDQGLQFLIQYYNGEERAKGNILERFSAQQFPDLHSELNLSSLELGDSALYFCASSYTGGPYEQYFGPGTRLTVT.

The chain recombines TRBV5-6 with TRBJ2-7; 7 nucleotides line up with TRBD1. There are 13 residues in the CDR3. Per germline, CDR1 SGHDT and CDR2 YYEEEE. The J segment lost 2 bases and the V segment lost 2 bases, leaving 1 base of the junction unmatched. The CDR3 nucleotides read TGTGCCAGCAGCTTCGGGACAGCCTACGAGCAGTACTTC. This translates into CASSFGTAYEQYF.

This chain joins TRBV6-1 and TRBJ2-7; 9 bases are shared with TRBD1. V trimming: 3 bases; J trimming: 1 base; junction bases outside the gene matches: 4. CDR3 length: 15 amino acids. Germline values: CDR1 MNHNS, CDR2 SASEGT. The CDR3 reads CASSDGTGSSYEQYF. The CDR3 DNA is TGTGCCAGCAGTGATGGGACAGGGAGTTCCTACGAGCAGTACTTC.

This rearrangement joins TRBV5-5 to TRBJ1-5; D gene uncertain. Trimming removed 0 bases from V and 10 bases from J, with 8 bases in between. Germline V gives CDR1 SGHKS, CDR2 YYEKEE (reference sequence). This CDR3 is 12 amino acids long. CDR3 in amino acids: CASSLDIGPQHF. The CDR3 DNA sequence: TGTGCCAGCAGCTTGGATATCGGACCCCAGCATTTT.

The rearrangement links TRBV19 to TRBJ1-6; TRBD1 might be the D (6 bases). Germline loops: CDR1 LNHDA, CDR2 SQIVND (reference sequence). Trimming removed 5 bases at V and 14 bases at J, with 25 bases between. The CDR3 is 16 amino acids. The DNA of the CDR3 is TGTGCCAGTAGTCTAACATTGGGGGCTCGGGTAGAAGCCCTCCACTTT. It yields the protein CASSLTLGARVEALHF.

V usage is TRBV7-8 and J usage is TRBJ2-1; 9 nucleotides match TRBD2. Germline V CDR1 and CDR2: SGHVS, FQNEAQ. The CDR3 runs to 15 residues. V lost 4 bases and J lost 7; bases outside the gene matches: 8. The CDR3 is CASSWGGLAVNEQFF. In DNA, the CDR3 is TGTGCCAGCAGCTGGGGGGGACTAGCAGTAAATGAGCAGTTCTTC.

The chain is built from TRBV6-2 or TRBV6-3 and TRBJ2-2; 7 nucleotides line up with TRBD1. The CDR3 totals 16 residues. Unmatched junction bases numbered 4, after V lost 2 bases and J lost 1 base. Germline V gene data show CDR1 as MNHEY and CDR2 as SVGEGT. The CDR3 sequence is CASSYTGTVNTGELFF. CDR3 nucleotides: TGTGCCAGCAGTTACACAGGGACAGTGAACACCGGGGAGCTGTTTTTT.

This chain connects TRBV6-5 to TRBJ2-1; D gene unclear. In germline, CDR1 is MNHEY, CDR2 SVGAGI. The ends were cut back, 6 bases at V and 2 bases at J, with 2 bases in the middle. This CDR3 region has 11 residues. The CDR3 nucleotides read TGTGCCAGCAGGACCTACAATGAGCAGTTCTTC. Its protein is CASRTYNEQFF.

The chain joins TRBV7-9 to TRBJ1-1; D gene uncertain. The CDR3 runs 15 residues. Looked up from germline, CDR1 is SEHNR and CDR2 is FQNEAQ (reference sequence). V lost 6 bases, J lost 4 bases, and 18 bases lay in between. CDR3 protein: CASSRVGGRITEAFF. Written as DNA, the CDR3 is TGTGCCAGCAGTCGAGTTGGAGGGAGGATCACTGAAGCTTTCTTT.

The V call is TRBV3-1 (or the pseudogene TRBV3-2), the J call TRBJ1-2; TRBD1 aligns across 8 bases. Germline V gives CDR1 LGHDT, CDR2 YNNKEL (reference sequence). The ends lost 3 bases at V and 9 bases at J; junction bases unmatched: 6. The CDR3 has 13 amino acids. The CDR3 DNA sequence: TGTGCCAGCAGCCAGGACAGGGTAAGGAGCTACACCTTC. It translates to CASSQDRVRSYTF.